A selection of T cell receptor beta chains follows, all from one sample in a study of T cell changes during pregnancy in multiple sclerosis. Sequenced by immunoSEQ multiplex PCR; TCRdb stores in-frame clones only, minus some. The sample gives 40,000 or so clones, around 93% of which show up once; roughly 29% is in the top ten. Sequences were derived from CD8+ T cells from peripheral blood mononuclear cells, sampled before pregnancy. All receptors derive from a female donor with multiple sclerosis, enrolled in a pregnancy study. Both conserved end residues are part of each CDR3. Fields, in order: J gene, D gene, V gene, clone size, CDR3 protein, CDR3 DNA. The D gene is left open where the match is weak. Clone size appears in some rows only: once, few, many, or a class for an expanded clone.

>TRBJ2-7|-|TRBV4-1|-
CASSQDTLVLNYEQYF
TGCGCCAGCAGCCAAGATACCCTAGTCCTTAACTACGAGCAGTACTTC
>TRBJ2-2|-|TRBV28|-
CASSSKPYGELFF
TGTGCCAGCAGTTCCAAACCCTACGGGGAGCTGTTTTTT
>TRBJ2-1|TRBD2|TRBV7-9|once
CASSPTSGRVHEQFF
TGTGCCAGCAGTCCAACTAGCGGGAGGGTCCATGAGCAGTTCTTC
>TRBJ2-5|TRBD2|TRBV7-7|-
CASSLKGRGETQYF
TGTGCCAGCAGCTTAAAAGGGAGGGGAGAGACCCAGTACTTC
>TRBJ2-3|TRBD2|TRBV5-6|-
CASSSGLGGDTQYF
TGTGCCAGCAGCTCGGGACTAGGCGGCGATACGCAGTATTTT
>TRBJ1-4|-|TRBV27|-
CASSLIATGLVDEKLFF
TGTGCCAGCAGTTTAATTGCAACAGGGCTGGTTGATGAAAAACTGTTTTTT
>TRBJ2-5|TRBD2|TRBV5-6|few
CASSLGLAGLGETQYF
TGTGCCAGCAGCTTGGGGCTAGCGGGACTGGGAGAGACCCAGTACTTC
>TRBJ2-7|-|TRBV6-1|-
CASSDTGNSYEQYF
TGTGCCAGCAGTGATACGGGTAATTCCTACGAGCAGTACTTC
>TRBJ1-1|-|TRBV30|-
CAWSSAVGAMNTEAFF
TGTGCCTGGAGTAGTGCGGTCGGCGCTATGAACACTGAAGCTTTCTTT
>TRBJ2-3|TRBD1|TRBV2|-
CASSPQGERADTQYF
TGTGCCAGCAGTCCACAGGGGGAAAGGGCAGATACGCAGTATTTT
>TRBJ2-5|-|TRBV15|-
CATSRDQGPGVRQETQYF
TGTGCCACCAGCAGAGATCAGGGTCCAGGGGTCAGGCAAGAGACCCAGTACTTC
>TRBJ2-3|-|TRBV9|-
CASSVGGGLTDTQYF
TGTGCCAGCAGCGTAGGCGGAGGGCTGACAGATACGCAGTATTTT
>TRBJ2-3|-|TRBV7-5|-
CVRSLMGVRISDTQYF
TGTGTCAGAAGCTTAATGGGAGTTAGAATCTCAGATACGCAGTATTTT
>TRBJ2-2|-|TRBV27|once
CASRRTGELFF
TGTGCCAGCAGGCGCACCGGGGAGCTGTTTTTT
>TRBJ2-3|-|TRBV7-9|-
CASSLGLDGTDTQYF
TGTGCCAGCAGCTTGGGGCTAGACGGCACAGATACGCAGTATTTT
>TRBJ2-1|-|TRBV10-2|-
CASSDGGKEFF
TGCGCCAGCAGTGATGGGGGGAAGGAGTTCTTC
>TRBJ2-7|TRBD2|TRBV4-1|-
CASSPAGGGNYEQYF
TGCGCCAGCAGCCCAGCGGGAGGTGGCAACTACGAGCAGTACTTC
>TRBJ1-2|TRBD1|TRBV27|once
CASSITGGSLYGYTF
TGTGCCAGCAGTATCACAGGGGGGTCCCTCTATGGCTACACCTTC
>TRBJ2-7|-|TRBV29-1|-
CSVGFRGLSYEQYF
TGCAGCGTTGGTTTCCGGGGGTTATCCTACGAGCAGTACTTC
>TRBJ1-5|-|TRBV28|-
CASSKTGNPSPQHF
TGTGCCAGCAGTAAAACAGGGAATCCCTCGCCCCAGCATTTT
>TRBJ1-2|TRBD1|TRBV9|few
CASRDRYGYGYTF
TGTGCCAGCAGGGACAGGTACGGCTATGGCTACACCTTC
>TRBJ1-1|TRBD1|TRBV2|-
CASSEQRTGMNTEAFF
TGTGCCAGCAGCGAGCAACGGACAGGGATGAACACTGAAGCTTTCTTT
>TRBJ2-1|TRBD2|TRBV29-1|-
CSVERRTSGRPLNEQFF
TGCAGCGTTGAAAGGCGGACTAGCGGGAGGCCCCTCAATGAGCAGTTCTTC
>TRBJ1-5|TRBD1|TRBV2|-
CASRAGQGAGRPQHF
TGTGCCAGCAGGGCGGGACAGGGGGCCGGTCGGCCCCAGCATTTT
>TRBJ2-7|-|TRBV11-2|-
CASSLRDTFYEQYF
TGTGCCAGCAGCCTCCGGGACACCTTCTACGAGCAGTACTTC
>TRBJ1-2|TRBD1|TRBV19|-
CASRGTGPFPYGYTF
TGTGCCAGTAGAGGGACAGGGCCCTTCCCCTATGGCTACACCTTC
>TRBJ2-3|TRBD2|TRBV25-1|once
CASSESWRGETDTQYF
TGTGCCAGCAGTGAATCATGGCGGGGGGAGACAGATACGCAGTATTTT
>TRBJ1-6|TRBD1|TRBV6-1|-
CASNGDRDNSPLHF
TGTGCCAGCAATGGGGACAGGGACAATTCACCCCTCCACTTT
>TRBJ1-1|TRBD1|TRBV19|-
CASSRQQGGFGTEAFF
TGTGCCAGTAGTAGGCAACAGGGGGGGTTCGGGACTGAAGCTTTCTTT
>TRBJ1-4|TRBD1|TRBV5-8|-
CASSGGQGATNEKLFF
TGTGCCAGCAGCGGCGGACAGGGGGCAACTAATGAAAAACTGTTTTTT
>TRBJ2-4|-|TRBV25-1|-
CASSEGQGIGNIQYF
TGTGCCAGCAGTGAGGGGCAGGGTATAGGGAACATTCAGTACTTC
>TRBJ1-2|-|TRBV7-9|-
CASTGGYGYTF
TGTGCCAGCACGGGGGGCTATGGCTACACCTTC
>TRBJ2-5|TRBD1|TRBV7-7|-
CASSPRQGVDQETQYF
TGTGCCAGCAGCCCCCGACAGGGGGTAGATCAAGAGACCCAGTACTTC
>TRBJ2-7|-|TRBV9|once
CASSVKPNPGGRSYEQYF
TGTGCCAGCAGCGTAAAACCAAACCCTGGGGGCCGATCCTACGAGCAGTACTTC
>TRBJ1-5|-|TRBV28|-
CASRSRQYSNQPQHF
TGTGCCAGCAGATCCCGACAGTATAGCAATCAGCCCCAGCATTTT
>TRBJ2-7|-|TRBV7-9|once
CASSTSRQSYLYEQYF
TGTGCCAGCAGCACTAGCCGACAGTCCTATCTCTACGAGCAGTACTTC
>TRBJ1-1|-|TRBV9|-
CASSVGGGPNTEAFF
TGTGCCAGCAGCGTAGGGGGAGGTCCGAACACTGAAGCTTTCTTT
>TRBJ2-1|-|TRBV9|-
CASSPGFGSYNEQFF
TGTGCCAGCAGCCCCGGGTTCGGATCTTACAATGAGCAGTTCTTC
>TRBJ2-7|TRBD1|TRBV11-2|-
CASSLWTGEDEQYF
TGTGCCAGCAGCCTTTGGACAGGGGAGGACGAGCAGTACTTC
>TRBJ1-2|TRBD1|TRBV9|-
CASSPPTGSDTF
TGTGCCAGCAGCCCACCGACAGGGTCGGACACCTTC
>TRBJ2-1|TRBD2|TRBV9|-
CASSLAGAIGNEQFF
TGTGCCAGCAGCCTAGCGGGAGCCATTGGGAATGAGCAGTTCTTC
>TRBJ2-7|TRBD2|TRBV23-1|-
CASNWTSAPYEQYF
TGCGCCAGCAATTGGACTAGCGCGCCCTACGAGCAGTACTTC
>TRBJ1-1|-|TRBV6-5|-
CASSSTGNREAFF
TGTGCCAGCAGTTCAACAGGGAATCGAGAAGCTTTCTTT
>TRBJ2-1|-|TRBV9|-
CASSVGPTSEQFF
TGTGCCAGCAGCGTAGGGCCCACCAGTGAGCAGTTCTTC
>TRBJ1-1|TRBD1|TRBV6-5|once
CASSSRPGTGNTEAFF
TGTGCCAGCAGTTCACGTCCCGGGACAGGGAACACTGAAGCTTTCTTT
>TRBJ1-2|-|TRBV29-1|-
CSVPGGSHGYTF
TGCAGCGTCCCCGGGGGGTCCCATGGCTACACCTTC
>TRBJ2-7|-|TRBV10-1|-
CASSELGAHEQYF
TGCGCCAGCAGTGAGCTAGGTGCCCACGAGCAGTACTTC
>TRBJ2-7|-|TRBV28|-
CASSLTRGASEQYF
TGTGCCAGCAGTTTAACCAGGGGAGCAAGCGAGCAGTACTTC
>TRBJ2-7|TRBD1|TRBV5-6|-
CASSLVGTGVYEQYF
TGTGCCAGCAGCTTGGTGGGGACAGGGGTGTACGAGCAGTACTTC
>TRBJ2-7|-|TRBV10-3|once
CAISGGREQYF
TGTGCCATCAGTGGGGGGCGCGAGCAGTACTTC
>TRBJ2-7|TRBD2|TRBV9|-
CASSIVREGEQYF
TGTGCCAGCAGCATCGTCAGGGAGGGCGAGCAGTACTTC
>TRBJ1-2|TRBD1|TRBV11-2|-
CASSLAGTGRDGYTF
TGTGCCAGCAGCTTAGCCGGGACAGGAAGGGATGGCTACACCTTC
>TRBJ2-7|TRBD1|TRBV27|once
CASSYRQGNWNEQYF
TGTGCCAGCAGTTACCGACAGGGAAATTGGAACGAGCAGTACTTC
>TRBJ2-1|TRBD1|TRBV5-1|-
CASSLDTGGNEQFF
TGCGCCAGCAGCTTGGATACAGGGGGCAATGAGCAGTTCTTC
>TRBJ2-2|-|TRBV27|-
CASQGSVTGELFF
TGTGCCAGCCAGGGTTCCGTGACCGGGGAGCTGTTTTTT
>TRBJ1-1|-|TRBV4-1|-
CASSQVGITEAFF
TGCGCCAGCAGCCAAGTCGGGATCACTGAAGCTTTCTTT
>TRBJ2-2|TRBD2|TRBV4-1|-
CASSQDRGRANTGELFF
TGCGCCAGCAGCCAAGATCGTGGGAGGGCGAACACCGGGGAGCTGTTTTTT
>TRBJ1-2|TRBD1|TRBV28|-
CASSSRTEMDRDGYTF
TGTGCCAGCAGTTCCCGGACTGAAATGGACAGGGATGGCTACACCTTC
>TRBJ2-1|TRBD2|TRBV10-2|-
CASSGLANNEQFF
TGCGCCAGCAGTGGACTAGCGAACAATGAGCAGTTCTTC
>TRBJ1-4|-|TRBV27|-
CASSLRGRGEKLFF
TGTGCCAGCAGTTTAAGGGGAAGGGGCGAAAAACTGTTTTTT